Below, 19 T cell receptor beta chains from the same sample are listed, as sequenced in a study of OX40 agonist ivuxolimab in advanced cancers. Sequencing was performed with immunoSEQ multiplex PCR; in TCRdb, only in-frame clones are kept and a portion is missing. This sample yields roughly 26,000 clones, of which about 85% are seen a single time; about a third belongs to the top ten. The material sequenced was CD4+ or CD8+ T cells sorted from blood, taken in a trial of the OX40 agonist ivuxolimab. These receptors were collected from an adult with an advanced solid tumor such as melanoma, head and neck, liver or kidney cancer.

J is TRBJ2-2 and V is TRBV5-6, with D tentatively TRBD2 (6 bases). The V gene's germline CDR1 is SGHDT and CDR2 YYEEEE. Between the trimmed V and J ends, which lost 6 bases and 6 bases, there was a span of 12 bases. The CDR3 runs 13 residues. CDR3 residues: CASNLWGAGELFF. CDR3 DNA: TGTGCCAGCAACCTGTGGGGGGCCGGGGAGCTGTTTTTT.

This clone was found a few times. The chain employs TRBV9 and TRBJ2-3; no reliable D call. V dropped 5 bases and J dropped 2 bases, with 3 bases sitting between them. The CDR3 spans 11 residues. Per germline, CDR1 SGDLS and CDR2 YYNGEE. CDR3 residues: CASRDTDTQYF. As DNA, the CDR3 is TGTGCCAGCAGGGACACAGATACGCAGTATTTT.

The chain employs TRBV6-1 and TRBJ1-4; TRBD1 agrees at 8 bases. This CDR3 is built from 15 residues. CDR1 is MNHNS, CDR2 SASEGT, per germline. The V and J ends lost 4 bases and 8 bases, in that order; junction bases with no gene match: 9. The CDR3 DNA follows: TGTGCCAGCAGTGGGACAGGGAGCGGTGTCGAAAAACTGTTTTTT. Translating gives CASSGTGSGVEKLFF.

V and J are TRBV27 and TRBJ2-7; tentatively, D is TRBD1 (6 bases). Per the germline V gene, CDR1 is MNHEY and CDR2 is SMNVEV (reference sequence). The CDR3 contains 11 residues. V dropped 6 bases and J dropped 7 bases, with 10 bases sitting between them. CDR3 sequence: CASRSQGEQYF. The CDR3 DNA is TGTGCCAGCAGATCACAGGGAGAGCAGTACTTC.

The V gene is TRBV11-2, the J gene TRBJ2-3, with D hard to call. V was clipped by 3 bases and J by 4 bases, with 11 bases between them. The CDR3 extends over 14 amino acids. Germline V gene lookup returns CDR1 SGHAT and CDR2 FQNNGV. CDR3 sequence (DNA): TGTGCCAGCAGCTTTCCCGTTACGGCAGATACGCAGTATTTT. Protein: CASSFPVTADTQYF. Full variable domain (outside the CDR3, taken from reference TRBV11-2 and TRBJ2-3): EAGVAQSPRYKIIEKRQSVAFWCNPISGHATLYWYQQILGQGPKLLIQFQNNGVVDDSQLPKDRFSAERLKGVDSTLKIQPAKLEDSAVYLCASSFPVTADTQYFGPGTRLTVL.

This chain links TRBV15 with TRBJ2-3; no clear D gene. V was cut by 5 bases and J by 1 base, with 13 bases left in between. Germline V gene data show CDR1 as LNHNV and CDR2 as YYDKDF (reference sequence). This CDR3 region has 15 residues. CDR3 bases: TGTGCCACCAGCTCCGAGGACGGTCGCACAGATACGCAGTATTTT. Translating gives CATSSEDGRTDTQYF.

CDR3 sequence: CASTLSYNEQFF. The CDR3 nucleotides read TGTGCCAGCACTCTTAGCTACAATGAGCAGTTCTTC. The chain combines TRBV7-8 with TRBJ2-1; D is uncertain. CDR3 length: 12 residues. The V gene's germline CDR1 is SGHVS and CDR2 FQNEAQ. The V end was cut by 7 bases, the J end by 3 bases, with 7 bases between.

This clone showed up just once. This rearrangement joins TRBV19 to TRBJ2-3, with D possibly matching TRBD1 (6 bases). CDR1 is LNHDA and CDR2 is SQIVND in the germline V gene (reference sequence). The CDR3 totals 15 residues. The V end lost 3 bases, the J end lost 0 bases, and 10 bases lay between the germline ends. CDR3 protein: CASSMWDTSTDTQYF. CDR3 nucleotide sequence: TGTGCCAGTAGTATGTGGGACACTAGCACAGATACGCAGTATTTT.

The rearrangement joins TRBV29-1 to TRBJ1-1; D is uncertain. Germline V CDR1 and CDR2: SQVTM, ANQGSEA. The V gene lost 4 bases and the J gene lost 4 bases, with 7 bases spanning the gap. The CDR3 totals 11 residues. DNA of the CDR3: TGCAGCGTTGTGGTGGCCACTGAAGCTTTCTTT. Its protein product is CSVVVATEAFF.

The chain employs TRBV4-2 and TRBJ2-5; the D is unclear. CDR1 LGHNA and CDR2 YNFKEQ come from the germline V gene. The CDR3 is 14 amino acids. The V and J ends lost 5 bases and 2 bases respectively, with 12 bases between them. The CDR3 region has the DNA TGTGCCAGCAGCGCCGTTGGCGGACAAGAGACCCAGTACTTC. This translates into CASSAVGGQETQYF.

The chain joins TRBV7-8 to TRBJ2-2, with D unresolved. The germline V gene has CDR1 SGHVS and CDR2 FQNEAQ. The CDR3 covers 14 residues. Trimming took off 5 bases at V and 3 bases at J, with 10 bases between the two ends. CDR3 sequence (DNA): TGTGCCAGCAGCAGGGTCCGCGACACCGGGGAGCTGTTTTTT. Protein: CASSRVRDTGELFF.

This clone was observed once. The chain joins TRBV9 to TRBJ2-7; the match to TRBD2 covers 8 bases. Germline CDR1 is SGDLS and CDR2 is YYNGEE. After removal of 3 bases from V and 3 bases from J, the junction contained 11 bases not matched to a gene. The CDR3 is 16 amino acids. The CDR3 protein is CASSAGTGTSSYEQYF. The CDR3 region has the DNA TGTGCCAGCAGCGCAGGAACCGGGACTAGTAGCTACGAGCAGTACTTC.

The chain uses TRBV10-2 and TRBJ2-7, with D uncertain. The CDR3 loop spans 13 amino acids. Germline V gives CDR1 WSHSY, CDR2 SAAADI. V gave up 6 bases and J gave up 5 bases, with 14 bases separating them. The CDR3, as DNA: TGCGCCAGCAGCATCGCCTCCCCCGACGAGCAGTACTTC. It translates to CASSIASPDEQYF.

The chain carries TRBV19 and TRBJ1-2, with D perhaps matching TRBD1 (5 bases). Trimming pared 4 bases from V and 5 bases from J, leaving 8 bases between. Germline lookup yields CDR1 LNHDA and CDR2 SQIVND (reference sequence). The CDR3 runs 12 residues. The CDR3 is CASSRDVYGYTF. The CDR3 DNA reads TGTGCCAGTAGTAGGGACGTTTATGGCTACACCTTC.

This clone was found once. CDR3 sequence: CASSIDLGAQNIQYF. The CDR3 bases are TGTGCCAGTAGTATAGACTTAGGGGCCCAAAACATTCAGTACTTC. V usage is TRBV19 and J usage is TRBJ2-4; possibly TRBD1 for D (5 bases). Looked up from germline, CDR1 is LNHDA and CDR2 is SQIVND (reference sequence). V was shortened by 0 bases and J by 5 bases, with 11 bases between the two germline ends. The CDR3 is made up of 15 amino acids.

This chain links TRBV6-1 with TRBJ2-7; tentatively, D is TRBD1 (5 bases). The V gene's germline CDR1 is MNHNS and CDR2 SASEGT. The CDR3 is 14 amino acids. V lost 2 bases to trimming and J lost 3 bases, with 11 bases between them. In DNA form, the CDR3 reads TGTGCCAGCAGTGAAAGGGGTGTGAACTACGAGCAGTACTTC. It specifies CASSERGVNYEQYF.

V is TRBV6-1 and J is TRBJ1-5; the D is unclear. The V end lost 2 bases, the J end lost 5 bases, and 10 bases lay between the germline ends. This CDR3 is 14 amino acids long. The V gene's germline CDR1 is MNHNS and CDR2 SASEGT. The CDR3 spells CASSENSPHQPQHF. The CDR3 DNA follows: TGTGCCAGCAGTGAAAACTCACCCCATCAGCCCCAGCATTTT.

The DNA of the CDR3 is TGTGCCATTCTCTCTGGACTGACCGACGGGGGCGAGCAGTACTTC. Translation: CAILSGLTDGGEQYF. This rearrangement joins TRBV10-3 to TRBJ2-7; TRBD2 is a possible D gene (6 bases). The germline CDR1 and CDR2 sequences are ENHRY and SYGVKD. This CDR3 spans 15 amino acids. Trimming pared 9 bases from V and 6 bases from J, leaving 24 bases between.

V usage is TRBV7-9 and J usage is TRBJ1-2, with no clear D. CDR3 length: 12 residues. Germline CDR1 and CDR2: SEHNR and FQNEAQ (reference sequence). Trimming removed 3 bases at V and 8 bases at J, with 10 bases between. The CDR3 DNA reads TGTGCCAGCAGCTTGGTAGGGAAAGGCTACACCTTC. This sequence encodes CASSLVGKGYTF.